The subject of this entry is one T cell receptor (beta chain). The antigen remains unidentified. The germline CDR1 and CDR2 sequences are ENHRY and SYGVKD. V dropped 7 bases and J dropped 5 bases, with 12 bases sitting between them. CDR3 size: 13 residues. Assay: immunoSEQ multiplex PCR; the TCRdb copy retains only in-frame clones and omits some. The sample lists 90,000 to 120,000 clones, more than 80% occurring once. This specimen comes from a study of T cell responses to AZD1222 COVID-19 vaccine. Overall study results and limits: Nearly half of spike-specific TCRs reportedly target variant regions that are unmutated in the B.1.351 and B.1.1.7 variants.

The receptor was isolated from an adult in good health. The specimen comprised peripheral blood, sampled on day 0 of AZD1222 vaccination. The chain couples TRBV10-3 to TRBJ1-5; D is possibly TRBD1 (6 bases). The DNA of the CDR3 is TGTGCCATCAACTCAGGGGCATATCAGCCCCAGCATTTT. Translation gives CAINSGAYQPQHF.